A selection of T cell receptor beta chains follows, all from one sample in a study of Graves' ophthalmopathy and Graves' hyperthyroidism. TCRdb re-called the multiplex PCR reads with MiXCR, one entry per CDR3 protein. Here the sample spans about 740,000 distinct CDR3 sequences, 40% being singletons. Sequenced material: peripheral blood. The receptor source for this set is an adult man with Graves' ophthalmopathy. CDR3s include the opening cysteine and the closing phenylalanine or tryptophan. A D gene is named only where the DNA matches it firmly. The size field is filled for only some rows; it gives once, few, many or a size class.

abundance	d_gene	v_gene	j_gene	CDR3nt	CDR3aa
.	.	TRBV9	TRBJ1-2	TGTGCCAGCAGCCCCACCCAGGGTTGGGGCTACACCTTC	CASSPTQGWGYTF
few	TRBD2	TRBV7-9	TRBJ2-7	TGTGCCAGCAGCTACGGGACTAGCGGGAGGCTCGAGCAGTACTTC	CASSYGTSGRLEQYF
.	.	TRBV7-2	TRBJ1-4	TGTGCCAGCAGGCCAACTAATGAAAAACTGTTTTTT	CASRPTNEKLFF
.	TRBD2	TRBV2	TRBJ2-5	TGTGCCAGCAGCCAAGGTGGCGGACTAGCGGGAGCGGAGACCCAGTACTTC	CASSQGGGLAGAETQYF
many	.	TRBV24-1	TRBJ1-2	TGTGCCACCAGTGTAGGCGGCATTAGTGACTATGGCTACACCTTC	CATSVGGISDYGYTF
few	.	TRBV20-1	TRBJ1-5	TGCAGTGCTGGGCAGCCCTCGCCCCAGCATTTT	CSAGQPSPQHF
few	.	TRBV20-1	TRBJ2-5	TGCAGTGCTAGAGCAGTGGGTGCAGGGGCGGGGGAGACCCAGTACTTC	CSARAVGAGAGETQYF
.	TRBD1	TRBV20-1	TRBJ1-5	TGCAGTGCTAGATCCGGGACAGGGGTTCAGCCCCAGCATTTT	CSARSGTGVQPQHF
.	TRBD1	TRBV10-3	TRBJ2-7	TGTGCCAGCAGTTACTCCTCCGGACAGGGGGGCGACGAGCAGTACTTC	CASSYSSGQGGDEQYF
.	TRBD2	TRBV15	TRBJ2-7	TGTGCCACCAGCAGTGCGACTAGCGGGGGCCCCTACGAGCAGTACTTC	CATSSATSGGPYEQYF
many	.	TRBV9	TRBJ1-6	TGTGCCAGCAGCGGCCTGAATCCGGGCCAACATAATTCACCCCTCCACTTT	CASSGLNPGQHNSPLHF
many	.	TRBV7-2	TRBJ1-1	TGTGCCAGCAGCTTAGGGCCCCAGGGCGGTGAAGCTTTCTTT	CASSLGPQGGEAFF
.	TRBD1	TRBV10-3	TRBJ1-6	TGTGCCATCAGTGAAGCATTTGGGACAGTCTATAATTCACCCCTCCACTTT	CAISEAFGTVYNSPLHF
.	.	TRBV6-4	TRBJ2-7	TGTGCCAGCAGTTATGTCCTAGCTGGAAGCGCGAGGGAGCAGTACTTC	CASSYVLAGSAREQYF
many	.	TRBV11-3	TRBJ1-1	TGTGCCAGCAGCCAAGGGACAAACACTGAAGCTTTCTTT	CASSQGTNTEAFF
.	.	TRBV25-1	TRBJ1-6	TGTGCCAGCCAAAGAACCCCCGAGGGGGGATATAATTCACCCCTCCACTTT	CASQRTPEGGYNSPLHF
.	.	TRBV25-1	TRBJ2-2	TGTGCCAGCAGCTCTCAGAGGCTCGGGGAGCTGTTTTTT	CASSSQRLGELFF
many	.	TRBV4-2	TRBJ1-1	TGTGCCAGCAGTCTTTTCGGGGGTGGTGACACTGAAGCTTTCTTT	CASSLFGGGDTEAFF
once	.	TRBV10-3	TRBJ1-4	TGTGCCAGCAAGGCTAATGAAAAACTGTTTTTT	CASKANEKLFF
.	.	TRBV25-1	TRBJ2-7	TGTGCCAGCAGAGGGGCCAGGAGCTCCTACGAGCAGTACTTC	CASRGARSSYEQYF
many	.	TRBV15	TRBJ1-3	TGTGCCACCAGCAGAGATAGTTCTGGAAACACCATATATTTT	CATSRDSSGNTIYF
.	.	TRBV19	TRBJ2-7	TGTGCCAGTAGTACCTCCGACTTGTACGAGCAGTACTTC	CASSTSDLYEQYF
.	TRBD1	TRBV7-9	TRBJ1-1	TGTGCCAGCAGCCCGAAGACCGGGACAGAGATGAACACTGAAGCTTTCTTT	CASSPKTGTEMNTEAFF
.	.	TRBV15	TRBJ1-2	TGTGCCACCAGCAGAACGACAGCCAGCTATGGCTACACCTTC	CATSRTTASYGYTF
.	.	TRBV20-1	TRBJ2-7	TGCAGTGCTGAACGACAGTACGAGCAGTACTTC	CSAERQYEQYF
many	.	TRBV29-1	TRBJ1-1	TGCAGCGTTGAAAGGCGAGGGAAGGAGGCTTTCTTT	CSVERRGKEAFF
.	TRBD1	TRBV24-1	TRBJ1-5	TGTGCCATCAGTGAATTCCAGGGGGACAATCAGCCCCAGCATTTT	CAISEFQGDNQPQHF
.	TRBD2	TRBV25-1	TRBJ2-2	TGCGCCAGCAGCCATCTAATGGTGGCGGGGGGCCGCACCGGGGAGCTGTTTTTT	CASSHLMVAGGRTGELFF
.	.	TRBV10-3	TRBJ1-1	TGTGCCATCAGTGAAGTCCCGGGTGGGGAGGACACTGAAGCTTTCTTT	CAISEVPGGEDTEAFF
.	.	TRBV20-1	TRBJ1-2	TGCAGTGTTACCAGGACATCTAACTATGGCTACACCTTC	CSVTRTSNYGYTF
once	.	TRBV29-1	TRBJ1-3	TGCAGCAGTTACCCGGGACACTACTCTGGAAACACCATATATTTT	CSSYPGHYSGNTIYF
many	.	TRBV2	TRBJ1-4	TGTGCCAGCAAGGGGTTCTTAGGTGAAAAACTGTTTTTT	CASKGFLGEKLFF
many	.	TRBV15	TRBJ2-7	TGTGCCACCAGCAGGATTCGGACAGAGGAGGAGCAGTACTTC	CATSRIRTEEEQYF
few	TRBD1	TRBV7-9	TRBJ2-5	TGTGCCAGCAGCTTAGGGACAGGGGTAACTGAGACCCAGTACTTC	CASSLGTGVTETQYF
.	TRBD1	TRBV24-1	TRBJ1-5	TGTGCCAGCAGTCCAGACAGGGGGCGCGGTGGACAGTCCCAGCATTTT	CASSPDRGRGGQSQHF
.	.	TRBV25-1	TRBJ2-1	TGTGCCAGCAGTGAAGGAGGGGGAAGAGGTGGAAATGAGCAGTTCTTC	CASSEGGGRGGNEQFF
.	.	TRBV19	TRBJ1-2	TGTGCCAGTACCCACGGGACCCTTAACTATGGCTACACCTTC	CASTHGTLNYGYTF
.	TRBD1	TRBV5-1	TRBJ1-5	TGCGCCAGCAGCTTAACAGGGGTGGATCAGCCCCAGCATTTT	CASSLTGVDQPQHF
.	.	TRBV10-3	TRBJ2-6	TGTGCCATCCCGTACTCTGGGGCCAACGTCCTGACTTTC	CAIPYSGANVLTF
.	.	TRBV10-3	TRBJ2-7	TGTGCCAGCAGTGATGCCAGATACTACGAGCAGTACTTC	CASSDARYYEQYF
.	TRBD1	TRBV10-3	TRBJ2-5	TGTGCCAGCAGTCAGACAGGGGGCTGGGAGACCCAGTACTTC	CASSQTGGWETQYF
.	TRBD1	TRBV5-1	TRBJ2-6	TGCGCCATCAGTTTGACAGGGGGATCTGAGGCCAACGTCCTGACTTTC	CAISLTGGSEANVLTF
.	.	TRBV19	TRBJ2-2	TGTGCCAGTAGGCGAAGGGGGGGACAGGTCGACACCGGGGAGCTGTTTTTT	CASRRRGGQVDTGELFF
.	.	TRBV7-9	TRBJ1-2	TGTGCCAGCAGCTTCTACAGTCCTGGGGACTATGGCTACACCTTC	CASSFYSPGDYGYTF
.	.	TRBV5-4	TRBJ2-5	TGTGCCAGCAGCTATAGCGCGAGAAAGGAGACCCAGTACTTC	CASSYSARKETQYF
few	TRBD1	TRBV19	TRBJ2-5	TGTGCCTGGAGTGCGGGACAGGGGAGAGAGACCCAGTACTTC	CAWSAGQGRETQYF
many	.	TRBV7-2	TRBJ1-2	TGTGCCAGCAGCTTAGAGTTGGTTCGCGGCTACACCTTC	CASSLELVRGYTF
.	.	TRBV25-1	TRBJ2-2	TGTGCCAGCAGCGTGGGACCCAGGGGGAACACCGGGGAGCTGTTTTTT	CASSVGPRGNTGELFF